This is a list of T cell receptor beta chains from one sample in a study of CD8 T cells in ankylosing spondylitis. TCRdb passed the 5' RACE reads through MiXCR, listing each CDR3 protein once. Seen here are fewer than 400,000 distinct CDR3 sequences, 7% to 9% observed once, and the top ten hold about 15%. The specimen was blood, either unsorted or a sorted T cell fraction (not recorded which). These receptors were obtained from a male donor with ankylosing spondylitis. Both conserved end residues are part of each CDR3. A D gene is named only where the DNA matches it firmly. Size is omitted from some rows. Given values are once, few, many or a class for expanded clones.

v_gene	d_gene	abundance	j_gene	CDR3aa	CDR3nt
TRBV28	.	.	TRBJ2-1	CASSMMGGGWNEQFF	TGTGCCAGCAGTATGATGGGAGGGGGGTGGAATGAGCAGTTCTTC
TRBV12-3/TRBV12-4	.	.	TRBJ2-7	CASSTGPAYEQYF	TGTGCCAGCAGCACCGGGCCGGCCTACGAGCAGTACTTC
TRBV4-2	TRBD2	few	TRBJ2-1	CASSPRTSGAYNEQFF	TGTGCCAGCAGCCCCCGGACTAGCGGGGCCTACAATGAGCAGTTCTTC
TRBV5-1	.	.	TRBJ2-5	CASSLEVVETQYF	TGCGCCAGCAGCTTGGAAGTCGTGGAGACCCAGTACTTC
TRBV6-1	.	few	TRBJ1-1	CASSQRLMNTEAFF	TGTGCCAGCAGCCAACGGTTAATGAACACTGAAGCTTTCTTT
TRBV11-2	TRBD1	.	TRBJ2-1	CASSPDRGGHNEQFF	TGTGCCAGCAGCCCCGACAGGGGTGGGCACAATGAGCAGTTCTTC
TRBV5-1	TRBD1	few	TRBJ2-4	CASSKSRDRYEAKNIQYF	TGCGCCAGCAGCAAGTCCCGGGACAGGTACGAGGCCAAAAACATTCAGTACTTC
TRBV27	.	.	TRBJ1-1	CASSLSWQGWRDTEAFF	TGTGCCAGCAGTTTAAGTTGGCAGGGGTGGAGGGACACTGAAGCTTTCTTT
TRBV11-2	TRBD2	.	TRBJ2-3	CASSLFPAGDGTDTQYF	TGTGCCAGCAGCTTATTTCCAGCGGGAGACGGCACAGATACGCAGTATTTT
TRBV13	TRBD1	many	TRBJ2-1	CASSMTTGVNEQFF	TGTGCCAGCAGCATGACCACAGGGGTCAATGAGCAGTTCTTC
TRBV4-3	.	few	TRBJ1-4	CASSQEGQNEKLFF	TGCGCCAGCAGCCAAGAAGGACAGAATGAAAAACTGTTTTTT
TRBV27	TRBD1	.	TRBJ1-1	CASSLYRGKVEAFF	TGTGCCAGCAGTTTATACAGGGGGAAGGTTGAAGCTTTCTTT
TRBV12-3/TRBV12-4	TRBD1	many	TRBJ2-7	CASSLRGTAAYEQYF	TGTGCCAGCAGTTTAAGGGGGACAGCTGCCTACGAGCAGTACTTC
TRBV5-1	TRBD1	.	TRBJ2-4	CASSLDGTENIQYF	TGCGCCAGCAGCTTGGATGGGACAGAAAACATTCAGTACTTC
TRBV24-1	TRBD2	.	TRBJ2-3	CATSDSLPGGTDTQYF	TGTGCCACCAGTGATTCTCTGCCGGGAGGAACAGATACGCAGTATTTT
TRBV6-2/TRBV6-3	TRBD2	.	TRBJ2-7	CASSYTSGRAYEQYF	TGTGCCAGCAGCTATACTAGCGGGAGGGCCTACGAGCAGTACTTC
TRBV7-8	.	.	TRBJ1-6	CASSLSASPLHF	TGTGCCAGCAGCTTATCAGCCTCACCCCTCCACTTT
TRBV5-4	.	few	TRBJ1-2	CASSLGSLPYNYGYTF	TGTGCCAGCAGCTTGGGTAGCCTACCCTATAACTATGGCTACACCTTC
TRBV7-2	.	.	TRBJ1-5	CASSQNRVFNQPQHF	TGTGCCAGCAGCCAGAACAGGGTTTTCAATCAGCCCCAGCATTTT
TRBV5-1	.	.	TRBJ2-3	CASSVQEPTDTQYF	TGCGCCAGCAGCGTTCAGGAGCCCACAGATACGCAGTATTTT
TRBV25-1	.	many	TRBJ1-1	CATHGGAGGLDTEAFF	TGTGCCACTCATGGAGGGGCGGGGGGCTTGGACACTGAAGCTTTCTTT
TRBV27	.	.	TRBJ2-7	CASSLGQLTYEQYF	TGTGCCAGCAGTTTGGGGCAGTTAACCTACGAGCAGTACTTC
TRBV7-2	.	few	TRBJ2-3	CASSLVVREGPDTQYF	TGTGCCAGCAGCTTAGTCGTCAGGGAAGGTCCAGATACGCAGTATTTT
TRBV4-1	.	many	TRBJ2-1	CASSPGVPPNEQFF	TGCGCCAGCAGCCCCGGGGTCCCACCCAATGAGCAGTTCTTC
TRBV30	TRBD1	.	TRBJ1-1	CAWVEGAFGNTEAFF	TGTGCCTGGGTCGAGGGGGCCTTCGGGAACACTGAAGCTTTCTTT
TRBV6-1	TRBD1	few	TRBJ2-7	CASRGTGASYEQYF	TGTGCCAGCAGAGGGACAGGGGCGTCCTACGAGCAGTACTTC
TRBV9	.	.	TRBJ2-3	CASSSRTGTKPYF	TGTGCCAGCAGCTCAAGAACCGGGACAAAGCCGTATTTT
TRBV11-2	.	.	TRBJ2-1	CASSLEGREPYNEQFF	TGTGCCAGCAGCTTAGAGGGTCGGGAGCCCTACAATGAGCAGTTCTTC
TRBV27	.	.	TRBJ2-7	CASSLRRDGSEQYF	TGTGCCAGCAGTTTGAGGAGGGACGGTTCCGAGCAGTACTTC
TRBV5-1	.	many	TRBJ2-7	CASSPLAGTFYEQYF	TGCGCCAGCAGCCCTCTAGCCGGGACGTTTTACGAGCAGTACTTC
TRBV7-3	.	many	TRBJ2-1	CASSLSPQVNEQFF	TGTGCCAGCAGCTTAAGCCCACAGGTCAATGAGCAGTTCTTC
TRBV5-1	.	many	TRBJ1-4	CASSLTGLSEKLFF	TGCGCCAGCAGCTTGACGGGGCTGAGTGAAAAACTGTTTTTT
TRBV12-3/TRBV12-4	.	.	TRBJ1-1	CASSLAGGGMEAFF	TGTGCCAGCAGTTTAGCAGGGGGGGGCATGGAAGCTTTCTTT
TRBV9	TRBD2	.	TRBJ2-2	CASSPRVFLAGGLTGELFF	TGTGCCAGCAGCCCAAGGGTATTTTTGGCGGGAGGGCTTACCGGGGAGCTGTTTTTT
TRBV5-6	.	few	TRBJ2-5	CASSFIKRSPETQYF	TGTGCCAGCAGCTTCATCAAAAGGTCGCCAGAGACCCAGTACTTC
TRBV7-9	TRBD1	few	TRBJ1-2	CASSRTGENLNYGYTF	TGTGCCAGCAGCCGGACAGGGGAAAACCTTAACTATGGCTACACCTTC
TRBV28	TRBD2	.	TRBJ2-2	CASSFLGLAAPNTGELFF	TGTGCCAGCAGTTTCCTGGGACTAGCGGCCCCGAACACCGGGGAGCTGTTTTTT
TRBV7-9	.	.	TRBJ1-1	CASSVMEGMNTEAFF	TGTGCCAGCAGCGTAATGGAGGGCATGAACACTGAAGCTTTCTTT
TRBV6-2/TRBV6-3	.	few	TRBJ1-5	CASSLSSSGQPQHF	TGTGCCAGCAGCCTCTCATCTTCGGGGCAGCCCCAGCATTTT
TRBV5-1	.	.	TRBJ1-3	CASSSSPGDSGNTIYF	TGCGCCAGCAGTTCATCACCAGGGGACTCTGGAAACACCATATATTTT
TRBV24-1	TRBD1	few	TRBJ2-5	CATSDLPGQGAIGETQYF	TGTGCCACCAGTGATTTGCCAGGACAGGGGGCTATCGGAGAGACCCAGTACTTC
TRBV24-1	.	few	TRBJ2-1	CATSDNSYNEQFF	TGTGCCACCAGTGATAACTCCTACAATGAGCAGTTCTTC
TRBV9	TRBD2	many	TRBJ2-2	CASSVKREGNTGELFF	TGTGCCAGCAGCGTAAAGCGGGAGGGGAACACCGGGGAGCTGTTTTTT
TRBV12-3/TRBV12-4	.	many	TRBJ2-4	CASSLVGIAKNIQYF	TGTGCCAGCAGTTTAGTCGGGATAGCCAAAAACATTCAGTACTTC
TRBV2	.	many	TRBJ2-1	CASSARLGGPRALFF	TGTGCCAGCAGTGCCAGACTAGGCGGGCCCCGCGCTCTGTTCTTC
TRBV5-1	.	few	TRBJ2-7	CASSLPAADYEQYF	TGCGCCAGCAGTCTACCAGCGGCAGACTACGAGCAGTACTTC
TRBV9	TRBD1	many	TRBJ1-1	CASSPHGRRRTGGLGTEAFF	TGTGCCAGCAGCCCCCACGGAAGGCGACGGACAGGGGGCTTAGGCACTGAAGCTTTCTTT
TRBV5-1	TRBD2	few	TRBJ2-7	CASSLQTSGNYEQYF	TGCGCCAGCAGCTTACAGACTAGCGGGAACTACGAGCAGTACTTC
TRBV12-3/TRBV12-4	TRBD1	many	TRBJ2-5	CASSLRRGRETQYF	TGTGCCAGCAGTTTGCGCAGGGGGCGGGAGACCCAGTACTTC
TRBV18	.	few	TRBJ2-1	CASSPLHEQFF	TGTGCCAGCTCACCTTTACATGAGCAGTTCTTC
TRBV5-1	.	many	TRBJ1-5	CASSLSPGASNQPQHF	TGCGCCAGCAGCTTGTCTCCGGGTGCCAGCAATCAGCCCCAGCATTTT
TRBV5-1	.	.	TRBJ2-1	CASSLQGPHNEQFF	TGCGCCAGCAGCCTACAGGGCCCCCACAATGAGCAGTTCTTC
TRBV20-1	TRBD1	.	TRBJ1-1	CSARDLSHRGAFF	TGCAGTGCTAGAGATCTTAGTCACAGGGGAGCTTTCTTT